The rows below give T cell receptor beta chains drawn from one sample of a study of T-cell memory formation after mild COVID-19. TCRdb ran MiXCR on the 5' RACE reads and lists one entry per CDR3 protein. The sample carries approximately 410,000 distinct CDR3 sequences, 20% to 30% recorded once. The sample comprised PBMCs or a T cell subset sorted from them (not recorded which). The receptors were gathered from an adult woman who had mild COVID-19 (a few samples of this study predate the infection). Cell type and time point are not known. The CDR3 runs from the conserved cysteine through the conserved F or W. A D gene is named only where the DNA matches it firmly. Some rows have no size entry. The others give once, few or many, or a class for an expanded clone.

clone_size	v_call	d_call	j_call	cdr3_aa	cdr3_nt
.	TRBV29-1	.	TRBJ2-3	CSVEDQGKLVPYYSTDTQYF	TGCAGCGTTGAAGACCAGGGAAAACTAGTGCCATATTATAGCACAGATACGCAGTATTTT
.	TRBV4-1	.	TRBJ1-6	CASSYPGHNNSPLHF	TGCGCCAGCAGCTATCCGGGACATAATAATTCACCCCTCCACTTT
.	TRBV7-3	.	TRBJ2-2	CASSPSMGYNTGELFF	TGTGCCAGCAGCCCCTCTATGGGTTACAACACCGGGGAGCTGTTTTTT
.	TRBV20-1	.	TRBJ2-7	CSTLGVAEHSSYEQYF	TGCAGTACCTTGGGAGTAGCGGAGCACAGCTCCTACGAGCAGTACTTC
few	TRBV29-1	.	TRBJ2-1	CSVAAIEQFF	TGCAGCGTTGCAGCAATTGAGCAGTTCTTC
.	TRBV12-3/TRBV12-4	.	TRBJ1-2	CASSRPGRSRGYTF	TGTGCCAGCAGTCGTCCGGGACGGAGTAGAGGCTACACCTTC
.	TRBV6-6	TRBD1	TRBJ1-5	CASSYPGQGNQPQHF	TGTGCCAGCAGTTATCCGGGACAGGGCAATCAGCCCCAGCATTTT
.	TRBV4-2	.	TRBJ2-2	CASSQVVGDTGELFF	TGTGCCAGCAGCCAAGTTGTAGGGGACACCGGGGAGCTGTTTTTT
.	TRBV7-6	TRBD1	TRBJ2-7	CASSTNRGPLEEQYF	TGTGCCAGCAGCACCAACAGGGGGCCACTGGAAGAGCAGTACTTC
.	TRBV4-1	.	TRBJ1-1	CASSQVQLNTEAFF	TGCGCCAGCAGCCAAGTCCAGCTCAACACTGAAGCTTTCTTT
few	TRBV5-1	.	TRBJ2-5	CASRVQETQYF	TGCGCCAGCAGAGTTCAAGAGACCCAGTACTTC
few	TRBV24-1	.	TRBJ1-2	CATSDDGYTF	TGTGCCACCAGTGACGATGGCTACACCTTC
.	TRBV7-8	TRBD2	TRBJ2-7	CASSLAPSGTYEQYF	TGTGCCAGCAGCTTAGCCCCTAGCGGCACCTACGAGCAGTACTTC
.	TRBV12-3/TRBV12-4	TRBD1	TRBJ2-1	CASRSTGAHEQFF	TGTGCCAGCAGGTCGACAGGGGCCCATGAGCAGTTCTTC
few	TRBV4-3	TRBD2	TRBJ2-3	CASSKREERTDTQYF	TGCGCCAGCTCTAAACGGGAGGAACGCACAGATACGCAGTATTTT
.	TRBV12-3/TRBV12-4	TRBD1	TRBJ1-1	CASSGQVPNTEAFF	TGTGCCAGCAGTGGACAGGTGCCGAACACTGAAGCTTTCTTT